This is a list of T cell receptor beta chains from one sample in a study of blood T cell repertoires in COVID-19. Method: immunoSEQ multiplex PCR; TCRdb's copy keeps in-frame clones and lacks some. In the table there are approximately 250,000 clones, 75% to 90% of which are singletons. The sequencing sample was made of peripheral blood. The receptors were gathered from a human donor in a cohort sampled during active COVID-19. CDR3s include the opening cysteine and the closing phenylalanine or tryptophan. D genes are given only for firm matches. Expanded clones get a size class; other rows say once, few or many, or leave the size out.

d_gene | j_gene | abundance | v_gene | CDR3aa | CDR3nt
. | TRBJ2-5 | . | TRBV7-2 | CASSLVGPQYF | TGTGCCAGCAGCTTAGTGGGGCCCCAGTACTTC
. | TRBJ1-1 | . | TRBV5-4 | CASSSQGRWHEAFF | TGTGCCAGCAGCAGTCAGGGGCGATGGCATGAAGCTTTCTTT
. | TRBJ2-2 | few | TRBV19 | CASSIVPGANTGELFF | TGTGCCAGTAGTATTGTTCCCGGGGCGAACACCGGGGAGCTGTTTTTT
. | TRBJ1-5 | . | TRBV28 | CASTDSNSNQPQHF | TGTGCCAGCACAGACAGTAATAGCAATCAGCCCCAGCATTTT
TRBD2 | TRBJ2-7 | . | TRBV3-1/TRBV3-2 | CASSHGASGAGEQYF | TGTGCCAGCAGCCATGGCGCTAGCGGGGCTGGCGAGCAGTACTTC
TRBD1 | TRBJ2-7 | few | TRBV11-2 | CASSLGQGKATYEQYF | TGTGCCAGCAGCCTCGGACAGGGCAAGGCTACCTACGAGCAGTACTTC
. | TRBJ2-7 | . | TRBV5-6 | CASSLATVYSYEQYF | TGTGCCAGCAGCTTGGCAACAGTTTACTCCTACGAGCAGTACTTC
TRBD1 | TRBJ2-7 | . | TRBV6-1 | CASSEERTGPYEQYF | TGTGCCAGCAGTGAAGAACGGACAGGGCCCTACGAGCAGTACTTC
. | TRBJ1-5 | . | TRBV7-2 | CASSLLRQANQPQHF | TGTGCCAGCAGCTTACTCAGACAGGCCAATCAGCCCCAGCATTTT
TRBD2 | TRBJ2-2 | . | TRBV29-1 | CSVRGGGTGELFF | TGCAGCGTCCGAGGCGGGGGTACCGGGGAGCTGTTTTTT
. | TRBJ2-2 | . | TRBV4-3 | CASSQGSAGELFF | TGCGCCAGCAGCCAAGGGTCAGCCGGGGAGCTGTTTTTT
. | TRBJ1-5 | . | TRBV28 | CASSNPRGGGNQPQHF | TGTGCCAGCAGTAACCCGCGGGGAGGGGGCAATCAGCCCCAGCATTTT
TRBD2 | TRBJ2-1 | . | TRBV5-6 | CASNLGLAGGRGYNEQFF | TGTGCCAGCAACTTGGGACTAGCGGGAGGGAGGGGGTACAATGAGCAGTTCTTC
. | TRBJ1-1 | . | TRBV5-4 | CASSSGGIRSEAFF | TGTGCCAGCAGCTCGGGAGGGATTAGGTCTGAAGCTTTCTTT